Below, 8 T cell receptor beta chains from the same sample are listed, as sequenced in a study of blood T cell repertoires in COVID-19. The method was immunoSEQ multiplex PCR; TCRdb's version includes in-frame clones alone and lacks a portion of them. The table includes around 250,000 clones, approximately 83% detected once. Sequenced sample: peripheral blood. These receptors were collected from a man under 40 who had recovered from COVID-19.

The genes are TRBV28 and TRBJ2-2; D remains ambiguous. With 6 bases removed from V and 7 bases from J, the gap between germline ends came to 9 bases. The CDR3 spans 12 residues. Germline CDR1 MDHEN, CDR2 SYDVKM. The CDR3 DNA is TGTGCCAGCAGCTGGGCCTACGGGGAGCTGTTTTTT. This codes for CASSWAYGELFF.

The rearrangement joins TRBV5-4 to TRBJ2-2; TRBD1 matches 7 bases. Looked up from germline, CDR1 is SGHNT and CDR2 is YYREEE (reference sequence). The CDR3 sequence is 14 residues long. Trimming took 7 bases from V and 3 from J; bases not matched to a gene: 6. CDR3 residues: CASERQGHTGELFF. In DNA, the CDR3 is TGTGCCAGCGAACGACAGGGACACACCGGGGAGCTGTTTTTT.

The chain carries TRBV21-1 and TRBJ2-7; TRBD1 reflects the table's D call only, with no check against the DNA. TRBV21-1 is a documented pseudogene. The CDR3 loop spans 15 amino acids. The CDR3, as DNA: TGTGCCAGCTTAGACATCGTGGGTACCCTCGGCGAGCAGTACGTC. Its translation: CASLDIVGTLGEQYV.

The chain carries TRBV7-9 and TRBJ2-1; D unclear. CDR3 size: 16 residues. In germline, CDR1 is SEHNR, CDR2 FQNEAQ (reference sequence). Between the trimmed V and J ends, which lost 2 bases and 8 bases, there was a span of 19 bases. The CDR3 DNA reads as TGTGCCAGCAGCTTAAGTTCAGCGAGGCGGATCCATGAGCAGTTCTTC. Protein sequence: CASSLSSARRIHEQFF.

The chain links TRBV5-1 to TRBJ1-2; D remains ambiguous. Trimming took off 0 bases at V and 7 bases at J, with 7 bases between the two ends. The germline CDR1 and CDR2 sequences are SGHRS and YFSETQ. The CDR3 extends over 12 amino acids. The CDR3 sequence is CASSLDPGGYTF. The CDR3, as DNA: TGCGCCAGCAGCTTGGATCCCGGTGGCTACACCTTC.

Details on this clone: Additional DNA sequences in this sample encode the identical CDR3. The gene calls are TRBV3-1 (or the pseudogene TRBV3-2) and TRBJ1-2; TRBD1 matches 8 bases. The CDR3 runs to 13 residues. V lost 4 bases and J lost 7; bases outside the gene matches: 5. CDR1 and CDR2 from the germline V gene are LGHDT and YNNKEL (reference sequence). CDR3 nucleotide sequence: TGTGCCAGCAGCCCAGGGGGCCTTGGTGGCTACACCTTC. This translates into CASSPGGLGGYTF.

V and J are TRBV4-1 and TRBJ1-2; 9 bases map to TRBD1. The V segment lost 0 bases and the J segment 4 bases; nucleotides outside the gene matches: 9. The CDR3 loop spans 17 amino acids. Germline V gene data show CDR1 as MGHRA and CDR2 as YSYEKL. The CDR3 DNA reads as TGCGCCAGCAGCCAAGATTTCCCGGGACAGGGTGCCTATGGCTACACCTTC. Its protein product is CASSQDFPGQGAYGYTF.

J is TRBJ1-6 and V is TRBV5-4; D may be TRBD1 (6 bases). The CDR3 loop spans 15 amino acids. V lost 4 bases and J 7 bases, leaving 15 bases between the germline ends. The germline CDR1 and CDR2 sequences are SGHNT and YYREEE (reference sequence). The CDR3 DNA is TGTGCCAGCAGCCCGAACAGGGAGCGAAATTCACCCCTCCACTTT. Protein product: CASSPNRERNSPLHF. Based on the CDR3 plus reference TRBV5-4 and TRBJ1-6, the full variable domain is ETGVTQSPTHLIKTRGQQVTLRCSSQSGHNTVSWYQQALGQGPQFIFQYYREEENGRGNFPPRFSGLQFPNYSSELNVNALELDDSALYLCASSPNRERNSPLHFGNGTRLTVT.